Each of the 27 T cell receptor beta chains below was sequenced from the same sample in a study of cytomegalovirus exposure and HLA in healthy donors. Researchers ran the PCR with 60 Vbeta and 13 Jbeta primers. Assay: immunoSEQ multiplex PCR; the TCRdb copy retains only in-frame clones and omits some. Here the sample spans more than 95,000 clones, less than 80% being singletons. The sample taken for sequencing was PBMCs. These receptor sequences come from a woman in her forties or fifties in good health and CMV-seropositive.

CDR3 DNA sequence: TGCGCCAGCAGCCAAGACTTCCAGGGGCTTGACAATGAGCAGTTCTTC. Its translation: CASSQDFQGLDNEQFF. The rearrangement links TRBV4-1 to TRBJ2-1, with D possibly TRBD1 on 6 matching bases. The germline V gene encodes CDR1 MGHRA and CDR2 YSYEKL. The CDR3 is made up of 16 amino acids. The V and J ends lost 0 bases and 5 bases respectively, with 14 bases between them.

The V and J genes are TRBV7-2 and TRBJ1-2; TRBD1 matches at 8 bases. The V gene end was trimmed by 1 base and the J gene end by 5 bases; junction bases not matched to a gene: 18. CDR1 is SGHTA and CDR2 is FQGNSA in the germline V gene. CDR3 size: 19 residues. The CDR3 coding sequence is TGTGCCAGCAGCTTAGTCGGACAGGGAGGGGGGTCCGCGCTTTATGGCTACACCTTC. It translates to CASSLVGQGGGSALYGYTF.

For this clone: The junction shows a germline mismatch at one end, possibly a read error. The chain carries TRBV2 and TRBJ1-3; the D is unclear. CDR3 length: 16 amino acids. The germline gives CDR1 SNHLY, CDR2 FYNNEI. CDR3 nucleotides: TGTGCCAGCACTGAAGAAATCGTTACGGCTGGAAACACCATATATTTT. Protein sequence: CASTEEIVTAGNTIYF.

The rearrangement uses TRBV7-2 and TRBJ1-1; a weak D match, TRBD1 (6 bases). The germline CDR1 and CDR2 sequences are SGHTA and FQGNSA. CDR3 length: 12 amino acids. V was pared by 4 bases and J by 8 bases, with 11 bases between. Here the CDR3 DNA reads TGTGCCAGCAGCTCGAATGGGGGCGAAGCTTTCTTT. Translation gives CASSSNGGEAFF.

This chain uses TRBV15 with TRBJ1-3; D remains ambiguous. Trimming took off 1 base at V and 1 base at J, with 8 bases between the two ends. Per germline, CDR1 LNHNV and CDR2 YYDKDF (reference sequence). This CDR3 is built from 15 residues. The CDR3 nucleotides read TGTGCCACCAGCAGAGTCGGAGGGTCTGGAAACACCATATATTTT. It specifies CATSRVGGSGNTIYF.

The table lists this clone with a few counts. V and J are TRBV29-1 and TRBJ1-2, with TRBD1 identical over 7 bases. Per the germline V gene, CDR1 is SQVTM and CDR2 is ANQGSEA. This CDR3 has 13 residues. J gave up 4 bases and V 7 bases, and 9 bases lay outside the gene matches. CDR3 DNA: TGCAGCGCCACAGGGGCCATTACCTATGGCTACACCTTC. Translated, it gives CSATGAITYGYTF.

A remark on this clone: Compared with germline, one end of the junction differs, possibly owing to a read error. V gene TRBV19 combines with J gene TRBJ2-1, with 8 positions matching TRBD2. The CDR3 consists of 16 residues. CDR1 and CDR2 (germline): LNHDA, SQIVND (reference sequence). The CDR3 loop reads CASRIGSAGGSNEQFF. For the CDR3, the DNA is TGTGCCAGTCGTATAGGGAGCGCGGGGGGCTCCAATGAGCAGTTCTTC.

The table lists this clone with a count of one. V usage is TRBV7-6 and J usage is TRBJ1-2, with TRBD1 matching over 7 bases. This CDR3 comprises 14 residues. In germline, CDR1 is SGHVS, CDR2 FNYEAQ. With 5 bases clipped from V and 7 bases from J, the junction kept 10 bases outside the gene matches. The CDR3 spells CASSPQGIFTGYTF. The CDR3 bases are TGTGCCAGCAGCCCACAGGGGATATTTACTGGCTACACCTTC.

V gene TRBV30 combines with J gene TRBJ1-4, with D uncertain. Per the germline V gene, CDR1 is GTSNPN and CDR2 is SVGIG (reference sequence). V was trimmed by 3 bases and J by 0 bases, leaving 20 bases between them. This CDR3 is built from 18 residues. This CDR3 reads CAWSVVRGAYATNEKLFF. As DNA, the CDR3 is TGTGCCTGGAGCGTCGTACGGGGAGCTTACGCAACTAATGAAAAACTGTTTTTT.

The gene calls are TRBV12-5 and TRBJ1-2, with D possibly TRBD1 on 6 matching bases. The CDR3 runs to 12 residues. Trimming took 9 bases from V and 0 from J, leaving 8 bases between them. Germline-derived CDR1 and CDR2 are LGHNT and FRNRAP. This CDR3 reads CASGQSNYGYTF. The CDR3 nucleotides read TGTGCTAGCGGACAGTCTAACTATGGCTACACCTTC. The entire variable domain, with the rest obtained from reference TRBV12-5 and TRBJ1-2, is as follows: DARVTQTPRHKVTEMGQEVTMRCQPILGHNTVFWYRQTMMQGLELLAYFRNRAPLDDSGMPKDRFSAEMPDATLATLKIQPSEPRDSAVYFCASGQSNYGYTFGSGTRLTVV.

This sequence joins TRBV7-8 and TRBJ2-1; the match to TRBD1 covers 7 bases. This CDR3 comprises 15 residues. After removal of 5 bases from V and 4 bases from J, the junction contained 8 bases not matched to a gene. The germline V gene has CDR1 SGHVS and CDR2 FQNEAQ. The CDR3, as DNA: TGTGCCAGCAGCGTGGGACAGTTCAATTACAATGAGCAGTTCTTC. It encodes CASSVGQFNYNEQFF.

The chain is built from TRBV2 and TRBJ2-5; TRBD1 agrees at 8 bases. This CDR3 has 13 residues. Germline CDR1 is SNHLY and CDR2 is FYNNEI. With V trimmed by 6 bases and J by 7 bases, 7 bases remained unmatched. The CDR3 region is CASSGQGFVTQYF. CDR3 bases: TGTGCCAGCAGCGGACAGGGTTTCGTGACCCAGTACTTC.

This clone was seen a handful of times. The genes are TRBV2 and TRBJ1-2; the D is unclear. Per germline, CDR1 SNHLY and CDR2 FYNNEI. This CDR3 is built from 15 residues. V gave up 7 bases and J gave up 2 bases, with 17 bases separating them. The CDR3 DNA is TGTGCCAGCACCGCCCAACAGAACGCCAACTATGGCTACACCTTC. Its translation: CASTAQQNANYGYTF.

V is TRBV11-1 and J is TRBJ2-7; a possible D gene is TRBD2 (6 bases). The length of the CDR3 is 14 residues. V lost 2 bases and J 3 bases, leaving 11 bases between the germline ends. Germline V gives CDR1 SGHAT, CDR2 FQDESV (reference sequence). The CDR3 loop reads CASSLRGNHYEQYF. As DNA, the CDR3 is TGTGCCAGCAGCTTACGGGGGAACCACTACGAGCAGTACTTC.

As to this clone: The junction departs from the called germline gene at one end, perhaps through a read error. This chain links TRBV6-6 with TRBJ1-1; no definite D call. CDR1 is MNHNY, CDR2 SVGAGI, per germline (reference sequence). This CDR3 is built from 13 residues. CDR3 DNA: TGTGCCAGCAGTTACCCTGATGACACAGAAGCTTTCTTT. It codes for CASSYPDDTEAFF.

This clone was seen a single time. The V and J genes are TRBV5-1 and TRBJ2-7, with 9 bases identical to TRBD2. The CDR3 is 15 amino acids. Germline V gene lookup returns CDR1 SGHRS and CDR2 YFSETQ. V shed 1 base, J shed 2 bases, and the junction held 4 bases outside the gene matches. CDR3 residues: CASSLFLAGTYEQYF. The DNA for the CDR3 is TGCGCCAGCAGCTTGTTCCTAGCGGGGACCTACGAGCAGTACTTC.

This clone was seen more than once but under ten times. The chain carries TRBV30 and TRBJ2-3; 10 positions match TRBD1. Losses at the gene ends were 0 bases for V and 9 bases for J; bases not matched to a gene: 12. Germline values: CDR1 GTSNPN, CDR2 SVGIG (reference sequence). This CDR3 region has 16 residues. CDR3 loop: CAWSVRTGGVVRTQYF. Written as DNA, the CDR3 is TGTGCCTGGAGTGTCCGGACAGGGGGGGTGGTGCGAACGCAGTATTTT.

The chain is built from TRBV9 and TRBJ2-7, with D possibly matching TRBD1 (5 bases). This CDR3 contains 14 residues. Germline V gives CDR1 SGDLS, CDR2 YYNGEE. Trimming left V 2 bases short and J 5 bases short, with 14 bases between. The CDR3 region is CASSVGHELDEQYF. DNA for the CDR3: TGTGCCAGCAGCGTTGGACATGAGTTGGACGAGCAGTACTTC.

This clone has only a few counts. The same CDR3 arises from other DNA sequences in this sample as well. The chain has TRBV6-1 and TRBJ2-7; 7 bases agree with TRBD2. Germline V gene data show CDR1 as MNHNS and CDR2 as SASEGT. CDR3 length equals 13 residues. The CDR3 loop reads CASRRGTTYEQYV. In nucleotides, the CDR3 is TGTGCCAGCCGTCGTGGGACTACCTACGAACAGTACGTC.

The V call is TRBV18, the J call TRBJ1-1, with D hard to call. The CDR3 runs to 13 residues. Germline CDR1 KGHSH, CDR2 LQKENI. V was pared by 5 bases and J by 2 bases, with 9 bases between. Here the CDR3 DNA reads TGTGCCAGCTCAAGAGGCCAAAACACTGAAGCTTTCTTT. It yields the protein CASSRGQNTEAFF.

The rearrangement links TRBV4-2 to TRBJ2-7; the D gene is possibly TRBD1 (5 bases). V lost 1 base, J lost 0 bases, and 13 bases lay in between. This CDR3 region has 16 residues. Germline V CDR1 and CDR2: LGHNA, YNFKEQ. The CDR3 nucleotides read TGTGCCAGCAGCCAAGTTTTTGGGGCGAGCTCCTACGAGCAGTACTTC. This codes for CASSQVFGASSYEQYF.

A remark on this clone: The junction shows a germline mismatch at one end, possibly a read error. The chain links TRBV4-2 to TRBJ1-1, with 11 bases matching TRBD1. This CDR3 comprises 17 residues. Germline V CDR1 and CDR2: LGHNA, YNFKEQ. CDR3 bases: TGTGCCAGCAGCCAAGATCGGGGACAGGGGGTGAAGACTGAAGCTTTCTTT. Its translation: CASSQDRGQGVKTEAFF.

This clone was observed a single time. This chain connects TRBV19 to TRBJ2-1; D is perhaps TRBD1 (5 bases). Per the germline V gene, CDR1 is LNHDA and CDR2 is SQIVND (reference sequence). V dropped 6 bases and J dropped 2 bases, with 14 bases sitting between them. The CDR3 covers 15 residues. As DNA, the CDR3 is TGTGCCAGTAGATTAGGGCAGGGCGCCTACAATGAGCAGTTCTTC. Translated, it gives CASRLGQGAYNEQFF.

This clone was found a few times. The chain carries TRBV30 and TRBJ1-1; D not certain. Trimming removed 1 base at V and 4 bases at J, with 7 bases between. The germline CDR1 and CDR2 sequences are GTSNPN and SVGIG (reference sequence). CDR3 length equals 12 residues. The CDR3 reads CAWSEGVTEAFF. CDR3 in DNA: TGTGCCTGGAGTGAGGGAGTCACTGAAGCTTTCTTT.

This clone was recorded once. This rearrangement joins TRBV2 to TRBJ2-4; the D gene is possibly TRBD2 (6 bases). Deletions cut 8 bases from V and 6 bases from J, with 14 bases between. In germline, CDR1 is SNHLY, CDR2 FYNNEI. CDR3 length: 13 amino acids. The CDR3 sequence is CASGGTMVNIQYF. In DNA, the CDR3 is TGTGCCAGCGGGGGGACGATGGTAAACATTCAGTACTTC. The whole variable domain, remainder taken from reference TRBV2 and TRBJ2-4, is EPEVTQTPSHQVTQMGQEVILRCVPISNHLYFYWYRQILGQKVEFLVSFYNNEISEKSEIFDDQFSVERPDGSNFTLKIRSTKLEDSAMYFCASGGTMVNIQYFGAGTRLSVL.

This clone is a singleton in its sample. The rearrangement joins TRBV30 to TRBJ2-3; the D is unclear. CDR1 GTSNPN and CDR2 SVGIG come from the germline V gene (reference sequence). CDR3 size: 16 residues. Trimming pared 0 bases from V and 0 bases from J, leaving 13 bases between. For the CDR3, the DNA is TGTGCCTGGAGTGTAGTTTGGATGAGGAGCACAGATACGCAGTATTTT. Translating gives CAWSVVWMRSTDTQYF.

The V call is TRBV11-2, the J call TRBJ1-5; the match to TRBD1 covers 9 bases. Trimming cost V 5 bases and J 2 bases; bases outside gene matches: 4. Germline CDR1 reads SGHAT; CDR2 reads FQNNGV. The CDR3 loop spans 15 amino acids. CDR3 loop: CASSPTGGGNQPQHF. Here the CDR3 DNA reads TGTGCCAGCAGCCCAACAGGGGGCGGCAATCAGCCCCAGCATTTT. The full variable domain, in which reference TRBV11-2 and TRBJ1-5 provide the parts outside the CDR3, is EAGVAQSPRYKIIEKRQSVAFWCNPISGHATLYWYQQILGQGPKLLIQFQNNGVVDDSQLPKDRFSAERLKGVDSTLKIQPAKLEDSAVYLCASSPTGGGNQPQHFGDGTRLSIL.